A selection of T cell receptor beta chains follows, all from one sample in a study of PD-1 blockade in mismatch repair-deficient tumors. Some clones are missing from TCRdb's copy, which holds only in-frame ones; the method was immunoSEQ multiplex PCR. The repertoire holds 65,000 to 80,000 clones, with 70% to 80% as singletons. The material was peripheral blood, obtained 2 weeks after starting pembrolizumab. The origin of the receptors is an adult with mismatch repair-deficient cancer. CDR3s include the opening cysteine and the closing phenylalanine or tryptophan. D genes are given only for firm matches. The size entry is marked missing in some rows and otherwise reads once, few, many or a size class.

j_gene: TRBJ2-2; d_gene: -; v_gene: TRBV6-1; abundance: once; CDR3aa: CASSEGYRVNTGELFF; CDR3nt: TGTGCCAGCAGTGAAGGGTACAGGGTGAACACCGGGGAGCTGTTTTTT
j_gene: TRBJ2-5; d_gene: -; v_gene: TRBV27; abundance: -; CDR3aa: CASSSRGYQETQYF; CDR3nt: TGTGCCAGCAGTTCCAGGGGTTACCAAGAGACCCAGTACTTC
j_gene: TRBJ2-1; d_gene: TRBD2; v_gene: TRBV4-1; abundance: -; CDR3aa: CASSFGGAGVLNEQFF; CDR3nt: TGCGCCAGCAGCTTCGGAGGAGCGGGAGTGTTAAATGAGCAGTTCTTC
j_gene: TRBJ1-5; d_gene: TRBD1; v_gene: TRBV7-9; abundance: -; CDR3aa: CASSRQGVNQPQHF; CDR3nt: TGTGCCAGCAGCCGACAGGGGGTCAATCAGCCCCAGCATTTT
j_gene: TRBJ2-7; d_gene: -; v_gene: TRBV29-1; abundance: -; CDR3aa: CSVVPGQQSNYEQYF; CDR3nt: TGCAGCGTTGTTCCCGGACAACAGAGTAACTACGAGCAGTACTTC
j_gene: TRBJ1-5; d_gene: -; v_gene: TRBV6-5; abundance: -; CDR3aa: CASSRGQSPNQPQHF; CDR3nt: TGTGCCAGCAGCCGAGGACAGAGCCCCAATCAGCCCCAGCATTTT
j_gene: TRBJ2-1; d_gene: TRBD2; v_gene: TRBV5-1; abundance: -; CDR3aa: CASSIGTSGSSIRNEQFF; CDR3nt: TGCGCCAGCAGCATCGGGACTAGCGGGAGTTCGATACGCAATGAGCAGTTCTTC
j_gene: TRBJ1-2; d_gene: TRBD1; v_gene: TRBV6-6; abundance: once; CDR3aa: CASSFIPTGDYGYTF; CDR3nt: TGTGCCAGCAGTTTCATACCGACAGGGGACTATGGCTACACCTTC
j_gene: TRBJ1-2; d_gene: -; v_gene: TRBV6-5; abundance: -; CDR3aa: CASSYSMGDGYTF; CDR3nt: TGTGCCAGCAGTTACTCGATGGGGGATGGCTACACCTTC
j_gene: TRBJ1-5; d_gene: TRBD1; v_gene: TRBV6-1; abundance: -; CDR3aa: CASKMTGGHQPQHF; CDR3nt: TGTGCCAGCAAAATGACAGGGGGACACCAGCCCCAGCATTTT
j_gene: TRBJ2-2; d_gene: -; v_gene: TRBV7-8; abundance: -; CDR3aa: CASSLGNTGELFF; CDR3nt: TGTGCCAGCAGCTTAGGTAACACCGGGGAGCTGTTTTTT
j_gene: TRBJ1-1; d_gene: -; v_gene: TRBV29-1; abundance: -; CDR3aa: CSVAYLGGMNTEAFF; CDR3nt: TGCAGCGTTGCCTACCTAGGGGGAATGAACACTGAAGCTTTCTTT
j_gene: TRBJ2-3; d_gene: TRBD2; v_gene: TRBV11-2; abundance: -; CDR3aa: CASSLRTSGNADTQYF; CDR3nt: TGTGCCAGCAGCTTAAGGACTAGCGGGAACGCAGATACGCAGTATTTT
j_gene: TRBJ2-3; d_gene: TRBD1; v_gene: TRBV28; abundance: -; CDR3aa: CASSLPTGMGADTQYF; CDR3nt: TGTGCCAGCAGTCTGCCGACAGGGATGGGTGCGGATACGCAGTATTTT
j_gene: TRBJ2-3; d_gene: -; v_gene: TRBV5-5; abundance: -; CDR3aa: CASSLGSGDTQYF; CDR3nt: TGTGCCAGCAGCTTAGGATCGGGTGATACGCAGTATTTT
j_gene: TRBJ2-7; d_gene: -; v_gene: TRBV5-6; abundance: -; CDR3aa: CASSRTGTTYEQYF; CDR3nt: TGTGCCAGCAGTCGGACCGGGACAACCTACGAGCAGTACTTC
j_gene: TRBJ2-7; d_gene: -; v_gene: TRBV6-5; abundance: once; CDR3aa: CASSYYRETAAEQYF; CDR3nt: TGTGCCAGCAGTTACTACCGGGAGACCGCCGCCGAGCAGTACTTC
j_gene: TRBJ2-7; d_gene: TRBD2; v_gene: TRBV11-2; abundance: -; CDR3aa: CASSREEGVFYEQYF; CDR3nt: TGTGCCAGCAGCCGGGAGGAGGGAGTTTTCTACGAGCAGTACTTC
j_gene: TRBJ2-7; d_gene: -; v_gene: TRBV28; abundance: -; CDR3aa: CASSGSYEQYF; CDR3nt: TGTGCCAGCAGTGGGTCCTACGAGCAGTACTTC
j_gene: TRBJ2-3; d_gene: -; v_gene: TRBV27; abundance: -; CDR3aa: CASSITTGATDTQYF; CDR3nt: TGTGCCAGCAGTATAACTACCGGGGCCACAGATACGCAGTATTTT
j_gene: TRBJ2-5; d_gene: -; v_gene: TRBV6-5; abundance: -; CDR3aa: CASSYSNTQETQYF; CDR3nt: TGTGCCAGCAGTTACTCGAACACCCAAGAGACCCAGTACTTC
j_gene: TRBJ1-5; d_gene: TRBD1; v_gene: TRBV2; abundance: -; CDR3aa: CASRVSQGAFQPQHF; CDR3nt: TGTGCCAGCAGGGTTTCACAGGGGGCCTTTCAGCCCCAGCATTTT
j_gene: TRBJ2-3; d_gene: TRBD2; v_gene: TRBV9; abundance: few; CDR3aa: CASSFGLAGVTDTQYF; CDR3nt: TGTGCCAGCAGCTTCGGACTAGCGGGAGTTACAGATACGCAGTATTTT
j_gene: TRBJ2-3; d_gene: -; v_gene: TRBV5-1; abundance: -; CDR3aa: CASSFLGASTDTQYF; CDR3nt: TGCGCCAGCAGCTTCCTAGGGGCTAGCACAGATACGCAGTATTTT
j_gene: TRBJ1-1; d_gene: TRBD1; v_gene: TRBV5-1; abundance: -; CDR3aa: CASSLGTGGVEAFF; CDR3nt: TGCGCCAGCAGCTTGGGCACAGGGGGCGTTGAAGCTTTCTTT
j_gene: TRBJ2-2; d_gene: -; v_gene: TRBV15; abundance: -; CDR3aa: CATSRISAGELFF; CDR3nt: TGTGCCACCAGCAGAATTAGCGCCGGGGAGCTGTTTTTT
j_gene: TRBJ2-1; d_gene: -; v_gene: TRBV6-1; abundance: -; CDR3aa: CASSEEAQGLIHNEQFF; CDR3nt: TGTGCCAGCAGTGAAGAGGCTCAAGGTTTAATCCACAATGAGCAGTTCTTC
j_gene: TRBJ2-2; d_gene: -; v_gene: TRBV25-1; abundance: -; CDR3aa: CASHFGGELFF; CDR3nt: TGTGCCAGCCATTTTGGCGGGGAGCTGTTTTTT
j_gene: TRBJ2-7; d_gene: TRBD2; v_gene: TRBV19; abundance: many; CDR3aa: CASSRGGRAYEQYF; CDR3nt: TGTGCCAGTAGTAGGGGCGGGAGGGCCTACGAGCAGTACTTC
j_gene: TRBJ1-5; d_gene: -; v_gene: TRBV6-1; abundance: -; CDR3aa: CASSEFFAGNQPQHF; CDR3nt: TGTGCCAGCAGTGAATTTTTTGCGGGCAATCAGCCCCAGCATTTT
j_gene: TRBJ2-7; d_gene: -; v_gene: TRBV11-3; abundance: -; CDR3aa: CASSLVARAYEQYF; CDR3nt: TGTGCCAGCAGCTTAGTCGCCAGAGCCTACGAGCAGTACTTC
j_gene: TRBJ2-5; d_gene: -; v_gene: TRBV29-1; abundance: -; CDR3aa: CSGGDTGIGTQYF; CDR3nt: TGCAGCGGGGGGGATACAGGGATCGGGACCCAGTACTTC
j_gene: TRBJ2-7; d_gene: -; v_gene: TRBV11-3; abundance: -; CDR3aa: CASSPGWVDYEQYF; CDR3nt: TGTGCCAGCAGCCCCGGGTGGGTGGACTACGAGCAGTACTTC
j_gene: TRBJ2-5; d_gene: -; v_gene: TRBV4-2; abundance: -; CDR3aa: CASSLEGAGARETQYF; CDR3nt: TGTGCCAGCAGCCTTGAGGGGGCGGGAGCGCGGGAGACCCAGTACTTC
j_gene: TRBJ2-7; d_gene: -; v_gene: TRBV19; abundance: -; CDR3aa: CASSIRGSSYEQYF; CDR3nt: TGTGCCAGTAGTATAAGAGGGAGCTCCTACGAGCAGTACTTC
j_gene: TRBJ1-5; d_gene: -; v_gene: TRBV7-6; abundance: -; CDR3aa: CASSLAGPNQPQHF; CDR3nt: TGTGCCAGCAGCTTAGCGGGACCCAATCAGCCCCAGCATTTT
j_gene: TRBJ1-1; d_gene: -; v_gene: TRBV18; abundance: -; CDR3aa: CASSPRGAKNTEAFF; CDR3nt: TGTGCCAGCTCACCACGCGGGGCAAAGAACACTGAAGCTTTCTTT
j_gene: TRBJ2-2; d_gene: -; v_gene: TRBV23-1; abundance: -; CDR3aa: CASTPEEGYTGELFF; CDR3nt: TGCGCCAGCACTCCCGAGGAGGGGTACACCGGGGAGCTGTTTTTT
j_gene: TRBJ1-1; d_gene: -; v_gene: TRBV18; abundance: -; CDR3aa: CASSPVQGDTEAFF; CDR3nt: TGTGCCAGCTCACCCGTCCAAGGGGACACTGAAGCTTTCTTT
j_gene: TRBJ2-7; d_gene: TRBD2; v_gene: TRBV4-2; abundance: -; CDR3aa: CASSQPSSGSSYEQYF; CDR3nt: TGTGCCAGCAGCCAACCTTCTAGCGGGAGTTCCTACGAGCAGTACTTC
j_gene: TRBJ2-7; d_gene: -; v_gene: TRBV5-6; abundance: -; CDR3aa: CASSGLGEAYEQYF; CDR3nt: TGTGCCAGCAGCGGTCTTGGGGAGGCCTACGAGCAGTACTTC
j_gene: TRBJ2-7; d_gene: -; v_gene: TRBV6-5; abundance: -; CDR3aa: CASSPFDLKVEQYF; CDR3nt: TGTGCCAGCAGTCCCTTCGACCTGAAGGTGGAGCAGTACTTC
j_gene: TRBJ2-7; d_gene: TRBD1; v_gene: TRBV5-1; abundance: -; CDR3aa: CASSQTGSHEQYF; CDR3nt: TGCGCCAGCAGCCAGACAGGGAGCCACGAGCAGTACTTC
j_gene: TRBJ2-1; d_gene: TRBD2; v_gene: TRBV10-3; abundance: -; CDR3aa: CAIRITSGNYNEQFF; CDR3nt: TGTGCCATCAGGATAACTAGCGGGAACTACAATGAGCAGTTCTTC
j_gene: TRBJ2-3; d_gene: -; v_gene: TRBV9; abundance: -; CDR3aa: CASNPRWLFTDTQYF; CDR3nt: TGTGCCAGCAACCCCCGGTGGCTCTTCACAGATACGCAGTATTTT
j_gene: TRBJ2-5; d_gene: TRBD2; v_gene: TRBV4-2; abundance: once; CDR3aa: CASSQDEASGMYQETQYF; CDR3nt: TGTGCCAGCAGCCAAGATGAGGCTAGCGGGATGTACCAAGAGACCCAGTACTTC
j_gene: TRBJ2-3; d_gene: TRBD2; v_gene: TRBV15; abundance: -; CDR3aa: CATSRQGTSGRGDTQYF; CDR3nt: TGTGCCACCAGCAGACAAGGGACTAGCGGGAGAGGGGATACGCAGTATTTT
j_gene: TRBJ2-3; d_gene: TRBD1; v_gene: TRBV25-1; abundance: -; CDR3aa: CASSEGQGATDTQYF; CDR3nt: TGTGCCAGCAGTGAAGGACAGGGGGCAACAGATACGCAGTATTTT
j_gene: TRBJ1-1; d_gene: -; v_gene: TRBV19; abundance: -; CDR3aa: CASSWDLAASVTEAFF; CDR3nt: TGTGCCAGTAGTTGGGACCTAGCCGCGTCTGTCACTGAAGCTTTCTTT
j_gene: TRBJ2-3; d_gene: -; v_gene: TRBV6-1; abundance: -; CDR3aa: CASSRATGRVNTQYF; CDR3nt: TGTGCCAGCAGCCGGGCCACCGGACGGGTCAATACGCAGTATTTT
j_gene: TRBJ1-3; d_gene: -; v_gene: TRBV11-2; abundance: few; CDR3aa: CASSPRGSGNTIYF; CDR3nt: TGTGCCAGCAGCCCCCGAGGGTCTGGAAACACCATATATTTT
j_gene: TRBJ2-1; d_gene: -; v_gene: TRBV2; abundance: -; CDR3aa: CASSGLEQFF; CDR3nt: TGTGCCAGCAGCGGACTAGAGCAGTTCTTC
j_gene: TRBJ2-5; d_gene: -; v_gene: TRBV29-1; abundance: -; CDR3aa: CSVRVAVQETQYF; CDR3nt: TGCAGCGTACGGGTAGCGGTACAAGAGACCCAGTACTTC